This entry is about one TCR beta chain. Its antigen is undetermined. CDR3 length: 15 amino acids. With 5 bases removed from V and 4 bases from J, the gap between germline ends came to 18 bases. Germline V gene sequence: CDR1 SGHTA, CDR2 FQGNSA. Sequencing used immunoSEQ multiplex PCR; TCRdb keeps in-frame clones, though not all of them. The table includes about 110,000 clones, about 88% detected once. These data originate in a study of T cell responses to AZD1222 COVID-19 vaccine. Study-wide points: Baseline testing showed seropositivity in only six AZD1222 recipients. None of the repertoires were sampled until the peak T cell response had passed.

The chain employs TRBV7-2 and TRBJ2-7, with D perhaps TRBD1 (5 bases). This clonotype was obtained from an adult who received the AZD1222 COVID-19 vaccine. This specimen consisted of peripheral blood, obtained 28 days after the second AZD1222 dose. This chain's CDR3 is CASSTAQGTMYEQYF. The CDR3 DNA sequence: TGTGCCAGCAGCACAGCTCAGGGAACGATGTACGAGCAGTACTTC.